A single sample gave rise to the 2 T cell receptor beta chains below, sequenced in a study of T cell repertoires in cytomegalovirus infection. One entry per CDR3 protein results from TCRdb running MiXCR on the reads. The repertoire consists of tens of thousands of distinct CDR3 sequences, with roughly 20% occurring once and the leading ten covering approximately 26%. These TCRs are of unknown antigen specificity. The sample here was CD8+ T cells from cultured PBMCs, taken from culture after CMV antigen stimulation. The receptors were gathered from a human donor in good health (CMV status not recorded). Some clones in this sample may be carry-over from other donors' samples.

This clonotype was seen a single time. The chain is built from TRBV20-1 and TRBJ2-7, with 7 bases fitting TRBD2. CDR1 and CDR2 from the germline V gene are DFQATT and SNEGSKA (reference sequence). Trimming cost V 0 bases and J 1 base; bases outside gene matches: 9. This CDR3 has 16 amino acids. The CDR3 bases are TGCAGTGCTAGAGACGTGGCGGGAGTGGTTTCCTACGAGCAGTACTTC. The encoded protein is CSARDVAGVVSYEQYF.

The rearrangement links TRBV6-5 to TRBJ2-1; D call uncertain. Trimming took 6 bases from V and 4 from J, leaving 19 bases between them. CDR3 length: 16 amino acids. Germline V gene lookup returns CDR1 MNHEY and CDR2 SVGAGI. CDR3 region: CASRPSLTLTYNEQFF. CDR3 DNA: TGTGCCAGCAGACCCTCTTTGACACTGACATACAATGAGCAGTTCTTC.